The entry below gives a single TCR beta chain sequence along with its context. This sample was included in a study of cytomegalovirus exposure and HLA in healthy donors. PCR employed 60 Vbeta and 13 Jbeta primers. Measured with immunoSEQ multiplex PCR; TCRdb has only the in-frame clones, and not every one. The sample lists about 190,000 clones; roughly 80% were seen once. V was cut by 9 bases and J by 0 bases, with 11 bases left in between. Germline CDR1 reads SNHLY; CDR2 reads FYNNEI. This CDR3 has 13 residues. The TCR sequence derives from a woman aged 50 to 60 in good health and CMV-seropositive. The sequenced sample consisted of PBMCs. This chain links TRBV2 with TRBJ1-2; D gene ambiguous. CDR3 nucleotide sequence: TGTGCCAGTCGTACTGGGCCTAACTATGGCTACACCTTC. It specifies CASRTGPNYGYTF.